This record looks at one T cell receptor (beta chain) sequence and its context. Its antigen is not identified. These data are taken from a study of identical twins. A single record per CDR3 protein comes from TCRdb applying MiXCR to the 5' RACE reads. Seen here are 210,000 or so distinct CDR3 sequences, about 16% observed once, and the top ten hold 35% to 45%. This CDR3 spans 15 amino acids. V was clipped by 4 bases and J by 6 bases, with 13 bases between them. CDR1 and CDR2 (germline): LNHNV, YYDKDF (reference sequence). Study-level findings and limits: Cord blood beta clonotypes that were abundant carried fewer insertions, and memory repertoires showed no such trend. Twins' surplus sharing was weaker for beta out-of-frame sequences. Modeled out-of-frame TCR alpha sharing in monozygotic twins fell below observed levels.

These same records also appear under a second study, on T cells expressing NK-cell markers.

The receptor was isolated from a woman aged 18-35 years in good health. Sequenced input: CD8+ T cells sorted from blood. V gene TRBV15 combines with J gene TRBJ1-6, with D unclear. CDR3 amino acids: CATSTDGSLNSPLHF. DNA of the CDR3: TGTGCCACCAGCACGGATGGGTCACTTAATTCACCCCTCCACTTT.